This is a list of T cell receptor beta chains from one sample in a study of PD-1 blockade in classical Hodgkin lymphoma. The protocol was immunoSEQ multiplex PCR, while the TCRdb copy is restricted to in-frame clones and leaves out a portion. The profile shows 40,000 to 45,000 clones, over 55% of them singletons. Sample: peripheral blood mononuclear cells (PBMCs), taken at baseline. The receptor set was obtained from a human donor with classical Hodgkin lymphoma. The CDR3 runs from the conserved cysteine through the conserved F or W. A D gene is named only where the DNA matches it firmly. The listing skips clone size in some rows; elsewhere it reads once, few, many or a size class.

NA	TRBV19	few	TRBJ1-5	TGTGCCATCCGGACCCCTTATAGCAATCAGCCCCAGCATTTT	CAIRTPYSNQPQHF
NA	TRBV21-1	NA	TRBJ1-1	TGTGCCAGCAGAACACAAATCCGACAGGGACCACCGAACACTGAAGCTTTCTTT	CASRTQIRQGPPNTEAFF
TRBD1	TRBV29-1	NA	TRBJ1-5	TGCAGCGCAGCGACAGGGGAGCGTCAGCCCCAGCATTTT	CSAATGERQPQHF
NA	TRBV9	NA	TRBJ2-5	TGTGCCAGCAGCACTCGGGACCAAGAGACCCAGTACTTC	CASSTRDQETQYF
TRBD2	TRBV2	NA	TRBJ2-1	TGTGCCAGAACCGGGACTAGCGGGAGGCTAGTTCACAATGAGCAGTTCTTC	CARTGTSGRLVHNEQFF
NA	TRBV7-9	NA	TRBJ1-1	TGTGCCAGCGGTCGAGAGCGCTTTGGCACTGAAGCTTTCTTT	CASGRERFGTEAFF
NA	TRBV19	NA	TRBJ1-2	TGTGCCAGTAGTATAACCCCAGGGATCTATGGCTACACCTTC	CASSITPGIYGYTF
TRBD2	TRBV10-1	once	TRBJ2-1	TGCGCCAGCAGTGACCCCGGGACTACAAGCTCCTACAATGAGCAGTTCTTC	CASSDPGTTSSYNEQFF
TRBD2	TRBV11-2	many	TRBJ2-7	TGTGCCAGCAGCTTATACGAGCGGGGGTACGAGCAGTACTTC	CASSLYERGYEQYF
NA	TRBV25-1	NA	TRBJ2-7	TGTGCCAGCAAGTCTGACGAGCAGTACTTC	CASKSDEQYF
TRBD2	TRBV5-6	NA	TRBJ2-2	TGTGCCAGCAGCTTGGAGGTAGCGGGGCTCAACACCGGGGAGCTGTTTTTT	CASSLEVAGLNTGELFF
NA	TRBV12-5	NA	TRBJ1-5	TGTGCTAGTGGTTTGGGCCAGTTGGACAACGATCAGCCCCAGCATTTT	CASGLGQLDNDQPQHF
NA	TRBV28	NA	TRBJ1-2	TGTGCCAGCAGTTTATTCCCCTCGGGGGTCGGCTACACCTTC	CASSLFPSGVGYTF
TRBD1	TRBV30	once	TRBJ1-5	TGTGCCTGGAGTGATTCCGGGACAGGGGATCAGCCCCAGCATTTT	CAWSDSGTGDQPQHF
NA	TRBV29-1	NA	TRBJ2-1	TGCAGCGTTGCTACCGGGACTTACAATGAGCAGTTCTTC	CSVATGTYNEQFF
TRBD2	TRBV7-3	NA	TRBJ2-1	TGTGCCAGCAGCTTAACTCGTCCTAGCGGGGCTAACAATGAGCAGTTCTTC	CASSLTRPSGANNEQFF
NA	TRBV7-8	NA	TRBJ1-1	TGTGCCAGCAGCTTAGGGATATTGAACACTGAAGCTTTCTTT	CASSLGILNTEAFF
NA	TRBV19	NA	TRBJ2-3	TGTGCCAGTAGTCCGAGGGGATCTAGCACAGATACGCAGTATTTT	CASSPRGSSTDTQYF
NA	TRBV6-5	few	TRBJ2-7	TGTGCCAGCAGTCCCGGCTCCTACGAGCAGTACTTC	CASSPGSYEQYF
NA	TRBV4-1	NA	TRBJ1-4	TGCGCCAGCAGTCAAATTAGGGGTGAAAAACTGTTTTTT	CASSQIRGEKLFF
NA	TRBV7-9	NA	TRBJ2-1	TGTGCCAGCAGCACCCGGGGACACAACTACAATGAGCAGTTCTTC	CASSTRGHNYNEQFF
TRBD1	TRBV15	NA	TRBJ1-2	TGTGCCACCGGGACAGCTAACTATGGCTACACCTTC	CATGTANYGYTF
TRBD1	TRBV5-1	NA	TRBJ2-1	TGCGCCAGCAGCGAGGGACAGGGAAACTACAATGAGCAGTTCTTC	CASSEGQGNYNEQFF
TRBD1	TRBV19	NA	TRBJ1-2	TGTGCCAGTAGTGGAAGACAGGGCTTATTGGGTGGCTACACCTTC	CASSGRQGLLGGYTF
NA	TRBV10-3	few	TRBJ1-1	TGTGCCATAGGGAACACTGAAGCTTTCTTT	CAIGNTEAFF
NA	TRBV11-2	NA	TRBJ2-7	TGTGCCAGCAGCTTCAGGTCGGATACCACCTACGAGCAGTACTTC	CASSFRSDTTYEQYF
TRBD2	TRBV27	NA	TRBJ2-7	TGTGCCAGCAGTTTATCGGGAGGGGATGGGGGGTACGAGCAGTACTTC	CASSLSGGDGGYEQYF
NA	TRBV19	NA	TRBJ2-2	TGTGCCAGTAGAATACAGGGAGGGGGAACCGGGGAGCTGTTTTTT	CASRIQGGGTGELFF
NA	TRBV28	NA	TRBJ1-6	TGTGCGATTGCCCGGGAAGGTAATTCACCCCTCCACTTT	CAIAREGNSPLHF
NA	TRBV5-1	NA	TRBJ2-7	TGCGCCAGCAGCGTTGGGACCGGCTACGAGCAGTACTTC	CASSVGTGYEQYF